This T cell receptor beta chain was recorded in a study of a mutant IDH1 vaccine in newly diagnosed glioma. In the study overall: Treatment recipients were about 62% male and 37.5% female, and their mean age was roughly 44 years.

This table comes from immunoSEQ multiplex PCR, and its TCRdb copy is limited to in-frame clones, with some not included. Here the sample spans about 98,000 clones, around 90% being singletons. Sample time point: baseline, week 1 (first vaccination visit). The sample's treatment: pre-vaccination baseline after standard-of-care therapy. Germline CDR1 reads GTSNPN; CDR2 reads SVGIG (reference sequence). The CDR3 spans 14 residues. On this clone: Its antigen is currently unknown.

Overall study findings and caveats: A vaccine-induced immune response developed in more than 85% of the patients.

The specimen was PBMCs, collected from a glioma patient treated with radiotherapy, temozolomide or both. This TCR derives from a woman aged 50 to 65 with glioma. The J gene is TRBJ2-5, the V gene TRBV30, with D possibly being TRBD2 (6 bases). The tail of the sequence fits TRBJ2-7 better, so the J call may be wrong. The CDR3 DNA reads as TGTGCCTGGAGTCGCGGGACCGACTCCTACGAGCAGTACTTC. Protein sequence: CAWSRGTDSYEQYF.